The 14 T cell receptor beta chains below come from one sample, sequenced in a study of shared clonotypes between healthy human individuals (dated by TCRdb to about 2020). CD8 naive samples were CD45RO-negative cells positively selected for CCR7, giving a CD45RA+CCR7+ population that excluded TemRA cells. Preparation of the library involved the immunoSEQ multiplex PCR assay. Held by TCRdb, this immuneACCESS table contains in-frame sequences only and omits some clones. Under half of the omission traces to an unresolved V gene where checked; the cause of the rest is unknown. The sample table holds 2 million to 2.5 million clones, of which just under 95% were seen once. More than 0.95% of the sample goes to the ten largest clones. Sequenced sample: naive CD8+ T cells sorted from blood. Read against the paper, the sample's cell subset or site label means: CD45RA+CCR7+. The receptors shown here come from a man between 18 and 35 years old in good health.

J is TRBJ1-2 and V is TRBV15; no firm D call. This CDR3 contains 11 residues. Trimming pared 5 bases from V and 7 bases from J, leaving 8 bases between. Germline assignment: CDR1 LNHNV and CDR2 YYDKDF (reference sequence). CDR3: CATSLGGGYTF. For the CDR3, the DNA is TGTGCCACCAGCCTGGGTGGTGGCTACACCTTC.

This chain uses TRBV10-2 with TRBJ1-6, with unresolved D. Trimming took 4 bases from V and 0 from J, leaving 10 bases between them. Germline V lookup: CDR1 WSHSY, CDR2 SAAADI. The CDR3 runs 16 residues. CDR3 amino acids: CASSAGTSSYNSPLHF. The DNA of the CDR3 is TGCGCCAGCAGTGCCGGCACCAGCTCCTATAATTCACCCCTCCACTTT.

The chain links TRBV10-2 to TRBJ2-7, with a tentative D call TRBD2 (6 bases). Germline CDR1 is WSHSY and CDR2 is SAAADI. The CDR3 is made up of 16 amino acids. Trimming took off 4 bases at V and 1 base at J, with 17 bases between the two ends. For the CDR3, the DNA is TGCGCCAGCAGTGCGGCCTTGGAGGGGCGGTCCTACGAGCAGTACTTC. This codes for CASSAALEGRSYEQYF.

This sequence joins TRBV4-1 and TRBJ2-1; D is undetermined. Germline V CDR1 and CDR2: MGHRA, YSYEKL. The ends were cut back, 4 bases at V and 4 bases at J, with 17 bases in the middle. The CDR3 is made up of 16 amino acids. The CDR3 protein is CASSLTGSLVYNEQFF. In DNA, the CDR3 is TGCGCCAGCAGCCTTACCGGGTCCCTCGTATACAATGAGCAGTTCTTC.

The chain couples TRBV29-1 to TRBJ2-3, with D possibly TRBD1 on 5 matching bases. The CDR3 is made up of 16 amino acids. The V gene's germline CDR1 is SQVTM and CDR2 ANQGSEA. The V end lost 2 bases, the J end lost 3 bases, and 18 bases lay between the germline ends. The CDR3 reads CSVESLDSPVTDTQYF. The CDR3 DNA is TGCAGCGTTGAAAGTCTAGACAGCCCAGTTACAGATACGCAGTATTTT.

This chain connects TRBV7-9 to TRBJ1-4; TRBD1 aligns across 7 bases. J gave up 8 bases and V 3 bases, and 6 bases lay outside the gene matches. CDR3 length equals 14 residues. CDR1 is SEHNR, CDR2 FQNEAQ, per germline (reference sequence). Here the CDR3 reads CASSFTTGREKLFF. CDR3 bases: TGTGCCAGCAGCTTTACGACAGGGCGGGAAAAACTGTTTTTT.

The chain recombines TRBV28 with TRBJ2-1, with D possibly matching TRBD1 (6 bases). The CDR3 length is 13 residues. The germline V and J ends were trimmed by 4 bases and 7 bases, with 11 bases remaining between them. CDR1 MDHEN and CDR2 SYDVKM come from the germline V gene. CDR3 DNA: TGTGCCAGCAGTTGGGACCAGGGGAATGAGCAGTTCTTC. Translating it yields CASSWDQGNEQFF.

This chain uses TRBV28 with TRBJ2-7, with D possibly being TRBD1 or TRBD2 (5 bases each). Trimming pared 10 bases from V and 7 bases from J, leaving 23 bases between. This CDR3 has 14 residues. Per the germline V gene, CDR1 is MDHEN and CDR2 is SYDVKM. The CDR3, as DNA: TGTGCCACCAACCCGGGACGGGGATTGGGAGAGCAGTACTTC. Translated: CATNPGRGLGEQYF.

This chain links TRBV7-9 with TRBJ1-1; D unresolved. This CDR3 comprises 10 residues. Germline-derived CDR1 and CDR2 are SEHNR and FQNEAQ (reference sequence). Deletions cut 4 bases from V and 8 bases from J, with 5 bases between. CDR3 nucleotide sequence: TGTGCCAGCAGCTCACAGGAAGCTTTCTTT. Its protein product is CASSSQEAFF.

The rearrangement links TRBV6-5 to TRBJ2-7; 9 positions agree with TRBD1. Germline-derived CDR1 and CDR2 are MNHEY and SVGAGI. This CDR3 comprises 15 residues. V was pared by 6 bases and J by 3 bases, with 9 bases of the junction left unmatched. CDR3 sequence: CASRYDGTGNYEQYF. CDR3 sequence (DNA): TGTGCCAGCAGGTACGACGGGACAGGGAACTACGAGCAGTACTTC.

The chain joins TRBV4-1 to TRBJ2-7; a weak D match, TRBD2 (5 bases). Trimming pared 2 bases from V and 1 base from J, leaving 9 bases between. The CDR3 has 14 amino acids. CDR1 is MGHRA, CDR2 YSYEKL, per germline. The CDR3 spells CASSQSLGSYEQYF. In DNA, the CDR3 is TGCGCCAGCAGCCAATCACTAGGTTCCTACGAGCAGTACTTC.

The chain uses TRBV6-6 and TRBJ2-2; D is perhaps TRBD2 (6 bases). The germline V gene encodes CDR1 MNHNY and CDR2 SVGAGI (reference sequence). V was shortened by 6 bases and J by 1 base, with 12 bases between the two germline ends. The CDR3 is 15 amino acids. CDR3 DNA sequence: TGTGCCAGCAGCTCCCCTAGCGAGAACACCGGGGAGCTGTTTTTT. Translating gives CASSSPSENTGELFF.

Of note for this clone: The same CDR3 also results from other DNA sequences found in this sample. The V and J genes are TRBV7-2 and TRBJ2-7, with D tentatively TRBD1 (5 bases). The CDR3 sequence is 13 residues long. Germline V gene data show CDR1 as SGHTA and CDR2 as FQGNSA. Trimming shortened V by 5 bases and J by 2 bases, and 10 bases separated the two germline ends. The CDR3 here is CASSPRQPYEQYF. DNA of the CDR3: TGTGCCAGCAGCCCTCGACAGCCCTACGAGCAGTACTTC.

This sequence joins TRBV30 and TRBJ2-7; 9 nucleotides match TRBD2. Germline V CDR1 and CDR2: GTSNPN, SVGIG (reference sequence). J was trimmed by 1 base and V by 3 bases; bases with no gene match: 7. CDR3 length: 15 amino acids. The CDR3 DNA reads TGTGCCTGGAGATTTTTCGCGGGAGGGTCCTACGAGCAGTACTTC. It encodes CAWRFFAGGSYEQYF.